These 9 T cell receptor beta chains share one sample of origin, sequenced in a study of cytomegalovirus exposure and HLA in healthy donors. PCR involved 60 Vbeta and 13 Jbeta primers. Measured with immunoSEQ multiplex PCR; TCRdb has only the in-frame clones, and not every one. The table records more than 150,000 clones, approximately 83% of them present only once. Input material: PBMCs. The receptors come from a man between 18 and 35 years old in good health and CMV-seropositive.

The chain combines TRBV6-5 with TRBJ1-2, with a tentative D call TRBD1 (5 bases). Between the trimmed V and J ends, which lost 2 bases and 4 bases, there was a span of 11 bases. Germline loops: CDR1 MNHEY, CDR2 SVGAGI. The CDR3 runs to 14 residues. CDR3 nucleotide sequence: TGTGCCAGCAGTTACGGGCAGGGCTCCTATGGCTACACCTTC. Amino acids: CASSYGQGSYGYTF.

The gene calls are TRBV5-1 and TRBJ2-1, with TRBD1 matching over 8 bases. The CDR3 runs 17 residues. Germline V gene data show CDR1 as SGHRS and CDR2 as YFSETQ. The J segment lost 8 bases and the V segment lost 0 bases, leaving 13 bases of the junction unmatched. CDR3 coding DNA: TGCGCCAGCAGCTTGGCCGTCGGACAGGGATTTTGGGATGAGCAGTTCTTC. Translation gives CASSLAVGQGFWDEQFF.

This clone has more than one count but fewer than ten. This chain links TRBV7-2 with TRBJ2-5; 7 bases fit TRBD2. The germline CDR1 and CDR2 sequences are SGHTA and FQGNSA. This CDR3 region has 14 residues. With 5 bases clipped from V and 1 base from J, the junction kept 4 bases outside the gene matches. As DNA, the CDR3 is TGTGCCAGCAGCAAAGCGGGGATCCAAGAGACCCAGTACTTC. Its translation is CASSKAGIQETQYF.

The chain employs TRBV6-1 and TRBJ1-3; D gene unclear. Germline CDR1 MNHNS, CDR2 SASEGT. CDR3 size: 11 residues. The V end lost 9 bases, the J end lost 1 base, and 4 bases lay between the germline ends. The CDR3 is CASQSGNTIYF. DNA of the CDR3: TGTGCCAGTCAATCTGGAAACACCATATATTTT.

Here the CDR3 DNA reads TGTGCCAGCAGCCAAGACCCGGGGATCAGATATGGCAATCAGCCCCAGCATTTT. The encoded protein is CASSQDPGIRYGNQPQHF. The V call is TRBV4-2, the J call TRBJ1-5; D is uncertain. Germline CDR1 is LGHNA and CDR2 is YNFKEQ. CDR3 size: 18 residues. The V end was cut by 0 bases, the J end by 2 bases, with 17 bases between.

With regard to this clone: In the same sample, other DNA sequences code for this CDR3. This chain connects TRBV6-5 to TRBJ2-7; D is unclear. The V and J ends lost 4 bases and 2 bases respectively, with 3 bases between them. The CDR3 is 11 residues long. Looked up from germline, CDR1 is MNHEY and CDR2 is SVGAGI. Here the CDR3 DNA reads TGTGCCAGCAGTTCAACCTACGAGCAGTACTTC. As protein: CASSSTYEQYF.

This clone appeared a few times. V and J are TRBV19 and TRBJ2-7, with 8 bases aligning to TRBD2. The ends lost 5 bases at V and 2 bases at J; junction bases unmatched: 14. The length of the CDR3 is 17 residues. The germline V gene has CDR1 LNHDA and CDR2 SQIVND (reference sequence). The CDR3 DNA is TGTGCCAGTAGTTCTCGGGAGGGGGGCAAGGGGGCCTACGAGCAGTACTTC. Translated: CASSSREGGKGAYEQYF.

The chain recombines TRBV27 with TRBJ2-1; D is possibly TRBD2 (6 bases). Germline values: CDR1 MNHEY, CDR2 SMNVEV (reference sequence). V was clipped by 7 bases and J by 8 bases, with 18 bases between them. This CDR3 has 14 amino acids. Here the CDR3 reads CASMLLWGVDEQFF. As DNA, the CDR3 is TGTGCCAGCATGCTTTTGTGGGGGGTAGATGAGCAGTTCTTC.

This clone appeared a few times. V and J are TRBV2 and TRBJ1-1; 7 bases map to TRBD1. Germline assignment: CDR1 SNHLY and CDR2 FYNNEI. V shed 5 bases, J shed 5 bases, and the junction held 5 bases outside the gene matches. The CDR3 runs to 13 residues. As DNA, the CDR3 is TGTGCCAGCAGTAAGGGGGCTCGTACTGAAGCTTTCTTT. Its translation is CASSKGARTEAFF.